The rows below give T cell receptor beta chains drawn from one sample of a study of siplizumab effects on memory and regulatory T cells. Sequenced by immunoSEQ multiplex PCR; TCRdb stores in-frame clones only, minus some. The sample comprises tens of thousands of clones, just under 95% of which are singletons, and roughly 20% rests with the top ten. Sequences were obtained from CD8+ T cells sorted from blood. The receptors were sampled from a human donor in good health. Each CDR3 is given with its conserved first and last residue. D genes are given only for firm matches. Rows give clone size only sometimes, using once, few, many, or a class for an expanded clone.

clone size: NA
D gene: NA
J gene: TRBJ2-5
V gene: TRBV7-9
CDR3 protein: CASRLGVRETQYF
CDR3 DNA: TGTGCCAGCAGATTGGGGGTACGGGAGACCCAGTACTTC

clone size: NA
D gene: TRBD1
J gene: TRBJ2-3
V gene: TRBV7-6
CDR3 protein: CASRTGTGGKDTQYF
CDR3 DNA: TGTGCCAGCAGAACCGGGACAGGGGGCAAAGATACGCAGTATTTT

clone size: NA
D gene: NA
J gene: TRBJ1-1
V gene: TRBV27
CDR3 protein: CASSLYGGRGLKDEAFF
CDR3 DNA: TGTGCCAGCAGTTTATACGGAGGTCGCGGCCTTAAGGATGAAGCTTTCTTT

clone size: NA
D gene: TRBD2
J gene: TRBJ2-1
V gene: TRBV27
CDR3 protein: CASSLSGLAGGVSYNEQFF
CDR3 DNA: TGTGCCAGCAGTTTATCGGGGCTAGCGGGAGGCGTCTCCTACAATGAGCAGTTCTTC

clone size: NA
D gene: TRBD1
J gene: TRBJ1-1
V gene: TRBV19
CDR3 protein: CASRTGGGNTEAFF
CDR3 DNA: TGTGCCAGTAGGACAGGGGGCGGGAACACTGAAGCTTTCTTT

clone size: once
D gene: TRBD2
J gene: TRBJ2-7
V gene: TRBV28
CDR3 protein: CASTGQQAFLAGEQYF
CDR3 DNA: TGTGCCAGCACCGGACAGCAGGCCTTTCTAGCGGGAGAGCAGTACTTC

clone size: NA
D gene: NA
J gene: TRBJ1-5
V gene: TRBV28
CDR3 protein: CASSGWGGDQPQHF
CDR3 DNA: TGTGCCAGCTCTGGATGGGGGGGCGACCAGCCCCAGCATTTT

clone size: NA
D gene: TRBD1
J gene: TRBJ2-7
V gene: TRBV28
CDR3 protein: CASTRADREMVEQYF
CDR3 DNA: TGTGCCAGCACCAGGGCCGACAGGGAAATGGTCGAGCAGTACTTC

clone size: NA
D gene: NA
J gene: TRBJ1-4
V gene: TRBV4-1
CDR3 protein: CASSRTTGTTNEKLFF
CDR3 DNA: TGCGCCAGCAGCAGGACTACCGGGACAACTAATGAAAAACTGTTTTTT

clone size: NA
D gene: TRBD2
J gene: TRBJ2-1
V gene: TRBV5-6
CDR3 protein: CASSLGVGGPSGDRGQFF
CDR3 DNA: TGTGCCAGCAGCTTAGGGGTGGGGGGACCTAGCGGGGACCGCGGGCAGTTCTTC

clone size: NA
D gene: NA
J gene: TRBJ1-5
V gene: TRBV19
CDR3 protein: CATGRGQPQHF
CDR3 DNA: TGTGCCACGGGTAGGGGTCAGCCCCAGCATTTT

clone size: NA
D gene: TRBD2
J gene: TRBJ2-7
V gene: TRBV9
CDR3 protein: CASSTSGRADEQYF
CDR3 DNA: TGTGCCAGCAGCACTAGCGGGAGGGCGGACGAGCAGTACTTC

clone size: NA
D gene: NA
J gene: TRBJ1-2
V gene: TRBV4-1
CDR3 protein: CASSRVPYGESNYGYTF
CDR3 DNA: TGCGCCAGCAGCCGTGTCCCGTACGGGGAATCCAACTATGGCTACACCTTC

clone size: NA
D gene: TRBD1
J gene: TRBJ2-5
V gene: TRBV29-1
CDR3 protein: CSVEDRTGGGETQYF
CDR3 DNA: TGCAGCGTTGAAGATAGGACAGGGGGCGGAGAGACCCAGTACTTC

clone size: NA
D gene: NA
J gene: TRBJ2-3
V gene: TRBV7-8
CDR3 protein: CASSLVAGPDTQYF
CDR3 DNA: TGTGCCAGCAGCTTAGTGGCGGGGCCAGATACGCAGTATTTT

clone size: NA
D gene: NA
J gene: TRBJ1-1
V gene: TRBV28
CDR3 protein: CASSLTASGTEAFF
CDR3 DNA: TGTGCCAGCAGTCTGACAGCCTCGGGAACTGAAGCTTTCTTT

clone size: NA
D gene: NA
J gene: TRBJ1-2
V gene: TRBV7-2
CDR3 protein: CASSSGVHNLYGYTF
CDR3 DNA: TGTGCCAGCAGCTCCGGGGTCCACAACCTCTATGGCTACACCTTT

clone size: once
D gene: TRBD1
J gene: TRBJ2-7
V gene: TRBV6-5
CDR3 protein: CASSPRQGSHEQYF
CDR3 DNA: TGTGCCAGCAGTCCTCGACAGGGTTCCCACGAGCAGTACTTC

clone size: NA
D gene: TRBD2
J gene: TRBJ2-3
V gene: TRBV29-1
CDR3 protein: CSVTLIAGYTDTQYF
CDR3 DNA: TGCAGCGTTACCCTAATAGCGGGATACACAGATACGCAGTATTTT

clone size: NA
D gene: NA
J gene: TRBJ2-3
V gene: TRBV9
CDR3 protein: CASSDLSTDTQYF
CDR3 DNA: TGTGCCAGCAGCGATCTAAGCACAGATACGCAGTATTTT

clone size: NA
D gene: NA
J gene: TRBJ2-7
V gene: TRBV14
CDR3 protein: CASSQFESSYEQYF
CDR3 DNA: TGTGCCAGCAGCCAATTCGAAAGCTCCTACGAGCAGTACTTC

clone size: NA
D gene: TRBD1
J gene: TRBJ2-7
V gene: TRBV5-5
CDR3 protein: CASSSRQGAQDEQYF
CDR3 DNA: TGTGCCAGCAGCTCAAGACAGGGGGCGCAGGACGAGCAGTACTTC

clone size: NA
D gene: TRBD2
J gene: TRBJ2-7
V gene: TRBV27
CDR3 protein: CASSLWTSGTYEQYF
CDR3 DNA: TGTGCCAGCAGTCTCTGGACTAGCGGGACCTACGAGCAGTACTTC

clone size: once
D gene: NA
J gene: TRBJ1-1
V gene: TRBV19
CDR3 protein: CASSISRADLAAFF
CDR3 DNA: TGTGCCAGTAGTATTTCTAGGGCAGACTTAGCGGCTTTCTTT

clone size: NA
D gene: NA
J gene: TRBJ2-7
V gene: TRBV7-9
CDR3 protein: CASSLYQGGDSYEQYF
CDR3 DNA: TGTGCCAGCAGCTTATATCAAGGGGGGGACTCCTACGAGCAGTACTTC

clone size: NA
D gene: TRBD1
J gene: TRBJ2-7
V gene: TRBV27
CDR3 protein: CASGQGGPYEQYF
CDR3 DNA: TGTGCCAGCGGACAGGGGGGCCCCTACGAGCAGTACTTC